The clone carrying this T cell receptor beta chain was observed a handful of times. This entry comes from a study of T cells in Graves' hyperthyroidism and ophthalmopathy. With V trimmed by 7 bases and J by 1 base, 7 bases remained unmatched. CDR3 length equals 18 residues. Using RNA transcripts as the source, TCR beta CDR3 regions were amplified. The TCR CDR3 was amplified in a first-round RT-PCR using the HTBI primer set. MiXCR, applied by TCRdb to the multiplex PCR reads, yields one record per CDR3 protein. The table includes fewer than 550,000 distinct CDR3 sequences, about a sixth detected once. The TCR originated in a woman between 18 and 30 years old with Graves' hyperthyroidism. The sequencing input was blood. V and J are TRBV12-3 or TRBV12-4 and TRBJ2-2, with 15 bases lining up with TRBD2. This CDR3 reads CASNKGLAGGKNTGELFF. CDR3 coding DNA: TGTGCCAGCAATAAGGGACTAGCGGGAGGAAAGAACACCGGGGAGCTGTTTTTT.